This T cell receptor (beta chain) comes out of a study of blood T cell repertoires in COVID-19. Authors' methods: Estimates of nucleated cell counts were drawn from the amplification of reference gene primers. Profiled with immunoSEQ multiplex PCR; TCRdb holds only in-frame clones, not every one. The D gene and trimming were derived from the DNA, and the V and J assignments and clone size from that table. The sample carries 71,000 or so clones, approximately 87% recorded once. CDR1 and CDR2 from the germline V gene are SNHLY and FYNNEI. The V end was cut by 5 bases, the J end by 5 bases, with 15 bases between. CDR3 length: 14 amino acids.

J is TRBJ2-5 and V is TRBV2; D is possibly TRBD2 (6 bases). The TCR sequence derives from an older man in a cohort sampled during active COVID-19. Sequenced sample: peripheral blood. The CDR3: CASSISSDVETQYF. The CDR3 DNA sequence: TGTGCCAGCAGTATTTCTAGCGACGTGGAGACCCAGTACTTC.